This T cell receptor (beta chain) was retrieved from a study of T cell repertoires in cytomegalovirus infection. Study-level background: CMV infection together with matching HLA type was indicated by public TCR beta signatures.

TCRdb redid the calling of the reads with MiXCR, one entry per CDR3 protein. Seen here are 100,000 to 150,000 distinct CDR3 sequences, about 24% observed once, and the top ten hold 30% to 40%. On this clonotype itself: The antigen remains undetermined.

CDR3 length: 13 residues. Trimming removed 1 base at V and 4 bases at J, with 7 bases between. Per the germline V gene, CDR1 is SGHTA and CDR2 is FQGTGA. This TCR was recovered from a human donor in good health (CMV status not recorded). Some clones in this sample may be carry-over from other donors' samples. The V call is TRBV7-3, the J call TRBJ2-5, with unresolved D. Sequenced input: PBMCs, sequenced either directly or after in vitro stimulation (not recorded which). As DNA, the CDR3 is TGTGCCAGCAGCTTAAATAGGAGAGAGACCCAGTACTTC. Its translation is CASSLNRRETQYF.